This note documents a single TCR beta chain sequence. Germline V gene lookup returns CDR1 SGHRS and CDR2 YFSETQ. CDR3 length equals 12 residues. The data derive from a study of regulatory T cells in long-lasting Graves disease. Arm-PCR of CDR3 regions and iRepertoire HTBI primers were used to build TCR beta libraries. TCRdb re-derived calls from the multiplex PCR reads in MiXCR, one entry per CDR3 protein. The top ten clones hold approximately 20% of a sample with roughly 610,000 distinct CDR3 sequences, roughly 15% of them seen once. Time point meaning: newly diagnosed GD, antithyroid drugs for less than 3 months. PBMC RNA was the source of the TCR library. The data were also submitted as part of a second study, on T cells in Graves' hyperthyroidism and ophthalmopathy.

J is TRBJ2-1 and V is TRBV5-1; D might be TRBD1 (6 bases). The J call may be incorrect, as the DNA end agrees better with TRBJ2-5. The TCR was taken from a woman aged 25 to 39 with Graves disease. The sample here was peripheral blood mononuclear cells (PBMCs), taken at new diagnosis, from a patient treated with antithyroid drugs. The CDR3 sequence: CASSRTAETQYF. The CDR3 DNA reads TGCGCCAGCTCCCGGACAGCAGAGACCCAGTACTTC.